This T cell receptor beta chain comes out of a study of early stage breast cancer tumors. Study context: Invasive lobular carcinomas made up about 30% of the 12 ER+/PR+/HER2- tumors. Average read coverage per sample was 9 to 10-fold.

V was pared by 4 bases and J by 3 bases, with 1 base of the junction left unmatched. The CDR3 contains 14 residues. Per germline, CDR1 SGHTA and CDR2 FQGNSA. This clone was observed once. Some clones are missing from TCRdb's copy, which holds only in-frame ones; the method was immunoSEQ multiplex PCR. The repertoire has 40,000 to 60,000 clones, approximately 80% of them found once; the top ten carry around 1.5%. The sequencing input was blood. The sequence came from a person between 50 and 60 years old with breast cancer. This chain links TRBV7-2 with TRBJ2-3; 10 nucleotides agree with TRBD2. This CDR3 reads CASSSGLATDTQYF. CDR3 coding DNA: TGTGCCAGCAGCTCGGGACTAGCGACAGATACGCAGTATTTT. Supplemented by reference TRBV7-2 and TRBJ2-3, the full variable domain reads GAGVSQSPSNKVTEKGKDVELRCDPISGHTALYWYRQSLGQGLEFLIYFQGNSAPDKSGLPSDRFSAERTGGSVSTLTIQRTQQEDSAVYLCASSSGLATDTQYFGPGTRLTVL.